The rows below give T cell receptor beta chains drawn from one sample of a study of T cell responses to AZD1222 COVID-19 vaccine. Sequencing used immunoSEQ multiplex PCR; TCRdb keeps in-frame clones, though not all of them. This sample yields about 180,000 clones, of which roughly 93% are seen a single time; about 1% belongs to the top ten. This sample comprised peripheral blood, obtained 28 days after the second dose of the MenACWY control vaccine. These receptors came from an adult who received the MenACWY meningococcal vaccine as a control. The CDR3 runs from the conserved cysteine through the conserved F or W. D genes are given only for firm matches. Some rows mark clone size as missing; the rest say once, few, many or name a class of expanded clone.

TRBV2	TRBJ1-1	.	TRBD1	TGTGCCAGCAGTGAATGGACAGGGGGGTTGACTGAAGCTTTCTTT	CASSEWTGGLTEAFF
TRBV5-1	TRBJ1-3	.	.	TGCGCCAGCAGCTTGTCGCAGCTCTCTGGAAACACCATATATTTT	CASSLSQLSGNTIYF
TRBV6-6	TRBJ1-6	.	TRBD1	TGTGCCAGCAGTCATCTGGGAGGGGGCGCGGATTCACCCCTCCACTTT	CASSHLGGGADSPLHF
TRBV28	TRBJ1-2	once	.	TGTGCCAGCAGAGGCTATGGCTACACCTTC	CASRGYGYTF
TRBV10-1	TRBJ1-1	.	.	TGCGCCAGCAGGAGGGGGAACACTGAAGCTTTCTTT	CASRRGNTEAFF
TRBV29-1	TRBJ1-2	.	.	TGCAGCGCCGGAAAGAAGCAAGGGGAAGAAGGCTACACCTTC	CSAGKKQGEEGYTF
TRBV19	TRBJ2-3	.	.	TGTGCCAGTAGTATCGCGGCAGGGAGGAGCACAGATACGCAGTATTTT	CASSIAAGRSTDTQYF
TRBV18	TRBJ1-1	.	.	TGTGCCAGCTCACGCCGACAGCTGAACACTGAAGCTTTCTTT	CASSRRQLNTEAFF
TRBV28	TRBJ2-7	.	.	TGTGCCAGCAGCCAACCAGACAGGTTCGGCGAGCAGTACTTC	CASSQPDRFGEQYF
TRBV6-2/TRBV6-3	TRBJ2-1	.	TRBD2	TGTGCCAGCAGTTCGACTAGCGCCGGGTACAATGAGCAGTTCTTC	CASSSTSAGYNEQFF
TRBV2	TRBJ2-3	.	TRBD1	TGTGCCAGCAGCCTCCGGACAGGGGTTACAGATACGCAGTATTTT	CASSLRTGVTDTQYF
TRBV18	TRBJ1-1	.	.	TGTGCCAGCTCACCCCCGATGGGAAACACTGAAGCTTTCTTT	CASSPPMGNTEAFF
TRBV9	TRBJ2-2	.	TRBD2	TGTGCCAGCCAGCGGGGGGATGCCGGGGAGCTGTTTTTT	CASQRGDAGELFF
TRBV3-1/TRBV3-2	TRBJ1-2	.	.	TGTGCCAGCAGCCAAGGAACGGGTTCGGGTTCTAACTATGGCTACACCTTC	CASSQGTGSGSNYGYTF
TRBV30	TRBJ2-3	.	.	TGTGCCTGGAGTATAGGCACAGATACGCAGTATTTT	CAWSIGTDTQYF
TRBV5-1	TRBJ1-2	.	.	TGCGCCAGCAGCGCCGCCGGGCCAGGGCCAATTGGCTACACCTTC	CASSAAGPGPIGYTF
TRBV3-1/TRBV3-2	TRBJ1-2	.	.	TGTGCCAGCAGCCAAGTAGGCCCCGAGGGGGGCTACACCTTC	CASSQVGPEGGYTF
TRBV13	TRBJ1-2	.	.	TGTGCCAGCAGCCCCGGGACTTACTATGGCTACACCTTC	CASSPGTYYGYTF
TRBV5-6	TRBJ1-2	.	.	TGTGCCAGCAGCGTGGGACCTGATAACTATGGCTACACCTTC	CASSVGPDNYGYTF
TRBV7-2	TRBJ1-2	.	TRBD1	TGTGCCAGCAGTAGACAGGGTCGAGGCTACACCTTC	CASSRQGRGYTF
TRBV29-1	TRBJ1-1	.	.	TGCAGCGCAGGGATGAACACTGAAGCTTTCTTT	CSAGMNTEAFF
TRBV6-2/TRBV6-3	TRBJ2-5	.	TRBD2	TGTGCCAGCAGTTATGCCGGGGGGGCTGCAGAGACCCAGTACTTC	CASSYAGGAAETQYF
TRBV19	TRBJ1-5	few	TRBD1	TGTGCCAGTAGTACCCCAGGATACAGGGGCGGTCAGCCCCAGCATTTT	CASSTPGYRGGQPQHF
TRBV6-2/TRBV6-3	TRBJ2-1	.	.	TGTGCCAGCAGTTACGCAACTAGCTACAATGAGCAGTTCTTC	CASSYATSYNEQFF
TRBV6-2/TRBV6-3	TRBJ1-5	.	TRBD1	TGTGCCAGCAGTTCAGGGGGAACAGGGCTTCAGCCCCAGCATTTT	CASSSGGTGLQPQHF
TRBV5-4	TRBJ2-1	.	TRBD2	TGTGCCAGCAGCTCCCCGGGTAGCGGGGGGGGAGGGGATGAGCAGTTCTTC	CASSSPGSGGGGDEQFF
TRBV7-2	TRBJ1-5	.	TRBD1	TGTGCCAGCAGCTTAGCGCCGACAGGGGATCAGCCCCAGCATTTT	CASSLAPTGDQPQHF
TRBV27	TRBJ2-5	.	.	TGTGCCAGCAGTTTCGGGGGGCCGTGGGAGACCCAGTACTTC	CASSFGGPWETQYF
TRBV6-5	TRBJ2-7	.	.	TGTGCCAGAACTAACCGGGACATTCTCACCTACGAGCAGTACTTC	CARTNRDILTYEQYF
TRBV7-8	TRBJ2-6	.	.	TGTGCCAGCAGCGATATGGGGGGTTCCAACGTCCTGACTTTC	CASSDMGGSNVLTF
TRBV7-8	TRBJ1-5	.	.	TGTGCCAGCAGCTTAGTGATTCATAGCAATCAGCCCCAGCATTTT	CASSLVIHSNQPQHF
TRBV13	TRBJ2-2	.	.	TGTGCCAGCAGCCGCCGGGACAAAAGGTCCGGGGAGCTGTTTTTT	CASSRRDKRSGELFF
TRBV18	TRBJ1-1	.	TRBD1	TGTGCCAGCTCACCGCAGGGGACAGGGGGCAACACTGAAGCTTTCTTT	CASSPQGTGGNTEAFF
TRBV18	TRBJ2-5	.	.	TGTGCCAGCTCACCATCGATGGCCCAAGAGACCCAGTACTTC	CASSPSMAQETQYF
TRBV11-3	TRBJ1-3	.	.	TGTGCCAGCAGCGACCTCGGCCGAGGAAACACCATATATTTT	CASSDLGRGNTIYF
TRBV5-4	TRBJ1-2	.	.	TGTGCCAGCAGCTTAACAGGTGTCGGGGGTGGCTACACCTTC	CASSLTGVGGGYTF
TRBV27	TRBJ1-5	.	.	TGTGCCAGCAGGCCCGGGCTCCGGAATCGGGGCAATCAGCCCCAGCATTTT	CASRPGLRNRGNQPQHF
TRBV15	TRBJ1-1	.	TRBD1	TGTGCCACCAGCAGAGTTCGGGGACAGGGAACTGAAGCTTTCTTT	CATSRVRGQGTEAFF
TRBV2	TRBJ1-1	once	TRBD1	TGTGCCAGCAGTTTACTCTCCAGCAGGGGGCTCACTGAAGCTTTCTTT	CASSLLSSRGLTEAFF
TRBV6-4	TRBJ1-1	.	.	TGTGCCAGCAGTGACTCTCCCTACGGCACTGAAGCTTTCTTT	CASSDSPYGTEAFF
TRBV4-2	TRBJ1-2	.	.	TGTGCCAGCAGTACAGGAGTTTATGGCTACACCTTC	CASSTGVYGYTF